This T cell receptor (beta chain) was recorded in a study of CD8 T cells in Susac syndrome. The wider study: Patients with Susac syndrome were therapy-naive, treated with corticosteroids, or treated with intravenous immunoglobulin alone when blood was collected. General study results and limits: The CD4+ T cell repertoires from Susac syndrome exhibited no clonal expansion.

Note on this clonotype: Its antigen is unknown.

TCR beta from blood CD8+ and CD4+ T cells was sequenced. Reverse transcription of roughly 0.5 to 1 ug RNA was carried out with random hexamers. By means of immunoSEQ multiplex PCR, TCR beta CDR3 spanning 54 Vbeta and 13 Jbeta underwent amplification. TCRdb reprocessed the immunoSEQ multiplex PCR reads via MiXCR and lists one record per CDR3 protein. The data show 200,000 to 250,000 distinct CDR3 sequences, around 93% seen once. The sequenced sample consisted of CD4+ T cells from PBMCs. This receptor was taken from a human donor with Susac syndrome.

The chain's CDR3 is CSAVESGGTYEQYF. Here the CDR3 DNA reads TGCAGTGCTGTAGAAAGCGGGGGAACCTACGAGCAGTACTTC. The genes are TRBV20-1 and TRBJ2-7; 8 bases line up with TRBD2. Germline CDR1 and CDR2: DFQATT and SNEGSKA (reference sequence). This CDR3 spans 14 amino acids. Trimming took 5 bases from V and 2 from J; bases not matched to a gene: 8.